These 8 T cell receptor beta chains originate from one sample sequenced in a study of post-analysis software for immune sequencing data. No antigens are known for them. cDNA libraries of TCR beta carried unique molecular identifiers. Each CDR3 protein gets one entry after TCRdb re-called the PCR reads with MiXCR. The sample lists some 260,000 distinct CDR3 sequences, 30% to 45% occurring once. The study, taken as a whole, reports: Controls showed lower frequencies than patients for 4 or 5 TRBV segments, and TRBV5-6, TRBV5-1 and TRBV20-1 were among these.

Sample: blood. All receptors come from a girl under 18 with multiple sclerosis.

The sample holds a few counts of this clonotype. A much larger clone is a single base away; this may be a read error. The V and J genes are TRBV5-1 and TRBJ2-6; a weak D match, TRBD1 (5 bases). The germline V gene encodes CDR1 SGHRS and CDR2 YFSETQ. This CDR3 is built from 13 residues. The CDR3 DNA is TGCGCCAGCAGTAATTCTGGGGCCAACGTCCGGACTTTC. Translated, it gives CASSNSGANVRTF.

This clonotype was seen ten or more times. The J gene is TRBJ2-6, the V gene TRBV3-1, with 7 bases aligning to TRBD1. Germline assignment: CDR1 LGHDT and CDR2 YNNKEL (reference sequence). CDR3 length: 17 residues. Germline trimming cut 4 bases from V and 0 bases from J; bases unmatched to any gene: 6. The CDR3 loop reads CASSPQGSNSGANVLTF. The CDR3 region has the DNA TGTGCCAGCAGCCCACAGGGGTCCAACTCTGGGGCCAACGTCCTGACTTTC.

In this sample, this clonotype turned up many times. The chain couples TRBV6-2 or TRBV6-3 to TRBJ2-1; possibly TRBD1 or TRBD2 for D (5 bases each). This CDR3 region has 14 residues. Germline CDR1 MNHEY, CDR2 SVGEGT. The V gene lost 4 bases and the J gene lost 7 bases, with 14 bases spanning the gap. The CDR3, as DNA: TGTGCCAGCAGTTCCACCGGGACGCCAAATGAGCAGTTCTTC. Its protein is CASSSTGTPNEQFF.

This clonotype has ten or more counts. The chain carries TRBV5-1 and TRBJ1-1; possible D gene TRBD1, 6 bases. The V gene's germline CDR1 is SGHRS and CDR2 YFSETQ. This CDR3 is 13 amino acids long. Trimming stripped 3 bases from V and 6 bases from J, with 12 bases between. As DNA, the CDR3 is TGCGCCAGCAGCTCACAGGGAGGGGCTGAAGCTTTCTTT. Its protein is CASSSQGGAEAFF.

CDR3 in amino acids: CASSHGGQGYNEQFF. The CDR3 nucleotides read TGTGCCAGCAGCCACGGGGGGCAGGGTTACAATGAGCAGTTCTTC. The chain is built from TRBV7-2 and TRBJ2-1; weak D call: TRBD2 (7 bases). From germline, CDR1 is SGHTA and CDR2 FQGNSA. The CDR3 is 15 amino acids. V lost 5 bases and J lost 4, with 15 bases in between. The full variable domain, in which reference TRBV7-2 and TRBJ2-1 provide the parts outside the CDR3, is GAGVSQSPSNKVTEKGKDVELRCDPISGHTALYWYRQSLGQGLEFLIYFQGNSAPDKSGLPSDRFSAERTGGSVSTLTIQRTQQEDSAVYLCASSHGGQGYNEQFFGPGTRLTVL.

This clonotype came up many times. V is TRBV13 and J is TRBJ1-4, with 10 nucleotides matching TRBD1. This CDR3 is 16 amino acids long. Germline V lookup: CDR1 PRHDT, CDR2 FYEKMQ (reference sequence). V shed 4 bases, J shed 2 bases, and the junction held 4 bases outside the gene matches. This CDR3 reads CASSSRGQGTNEKLFF. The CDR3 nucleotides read TGTGCCAGCAGCTCCCGGGGACAGGGGACTAATGAAAAACTGTTTTTT. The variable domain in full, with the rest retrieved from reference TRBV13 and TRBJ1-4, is AAGVIQSPRHLIKEKRETATLKCYPIPRHDTVYWYQQGPGQDPQFLISFYEKMQSDKGSIPDRFSAQQFSDYHSELNMSSLELGDSALYFCASSSRGQGTNEKLFFGSGTQLSVL.

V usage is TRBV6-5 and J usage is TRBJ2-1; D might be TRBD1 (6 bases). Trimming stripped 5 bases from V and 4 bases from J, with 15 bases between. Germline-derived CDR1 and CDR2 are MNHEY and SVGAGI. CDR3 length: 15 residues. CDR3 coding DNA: TGTGCCAGCAGTCCTGACAGGCAGAGTTACAATGAGCAGTTCTTC. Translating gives CASSPDRQSYNEQFF.

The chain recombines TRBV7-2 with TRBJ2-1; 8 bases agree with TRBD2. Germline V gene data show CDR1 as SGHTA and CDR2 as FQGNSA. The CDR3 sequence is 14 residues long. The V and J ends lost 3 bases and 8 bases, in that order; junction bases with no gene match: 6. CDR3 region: CASSFSTSDDEQFF. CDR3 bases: TGTGCCAGCAGCTTCTCGACTAGCGACGATGAGCAGTTCTTC.